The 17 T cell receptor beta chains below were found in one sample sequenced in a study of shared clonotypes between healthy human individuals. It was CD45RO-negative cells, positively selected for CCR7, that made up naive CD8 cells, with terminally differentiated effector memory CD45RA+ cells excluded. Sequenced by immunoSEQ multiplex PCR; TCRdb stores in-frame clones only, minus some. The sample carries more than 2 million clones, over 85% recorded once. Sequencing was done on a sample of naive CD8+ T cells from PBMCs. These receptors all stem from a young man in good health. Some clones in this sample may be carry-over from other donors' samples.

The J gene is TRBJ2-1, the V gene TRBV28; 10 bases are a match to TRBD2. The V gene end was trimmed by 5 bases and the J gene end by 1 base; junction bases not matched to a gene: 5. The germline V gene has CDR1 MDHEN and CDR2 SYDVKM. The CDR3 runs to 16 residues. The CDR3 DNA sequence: TGTGCCAGCAGTATTATTAGCGGGAGGTCCTACAATGAGCAGTTCTTC. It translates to CASSIISGRSYNEQFF.

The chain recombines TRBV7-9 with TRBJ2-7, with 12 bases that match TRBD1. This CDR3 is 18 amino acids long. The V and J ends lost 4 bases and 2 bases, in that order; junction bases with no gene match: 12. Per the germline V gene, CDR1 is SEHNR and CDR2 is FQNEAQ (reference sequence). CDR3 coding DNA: TGTGCCAGCAGCTCACTAGTACCTGGGACAGGGGGCCCCTACGAGCAGTACTTC. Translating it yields CASSSLVPGTGGPYEQYF.

CDR3 bases: TGTGCCAGCAGCTTTTCGCACGCCACTGAAGCTTTCTTT. It specifies CASSFSHATEAFF. This rearrangement joins TRBV5-6 to TRBJ1-1; the D is unclear. The germline V gene has CDR1 SGHDT and CDR2 YYEEEE. The CDR3 is 13 amino acids. V was pared by 2 bases and J by 4 bases, with 9 bases between.

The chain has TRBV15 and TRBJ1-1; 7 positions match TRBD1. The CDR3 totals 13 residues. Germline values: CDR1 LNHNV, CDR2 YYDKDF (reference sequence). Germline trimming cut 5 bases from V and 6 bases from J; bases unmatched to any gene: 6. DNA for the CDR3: TGTGCCACCAGCCTTCGACAGGGTGCTGAAGCTTTCTTT. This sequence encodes CATSLRQGAEAFF.

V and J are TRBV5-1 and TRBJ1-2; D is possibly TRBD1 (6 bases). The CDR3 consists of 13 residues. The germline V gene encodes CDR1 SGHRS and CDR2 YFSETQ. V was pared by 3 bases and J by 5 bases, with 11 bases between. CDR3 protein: CASSSGALYGYTF. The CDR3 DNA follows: TGCGCCAGCAGCTCGGGGGCTTTATATGGCTACACCTTC.

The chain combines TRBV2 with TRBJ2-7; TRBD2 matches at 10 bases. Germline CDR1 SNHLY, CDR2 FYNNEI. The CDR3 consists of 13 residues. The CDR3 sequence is CATGPSGSYEQYF. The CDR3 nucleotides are TGTGCGACCGGGCCTAGCGGGAGCTACGAGCAGTACTTC.

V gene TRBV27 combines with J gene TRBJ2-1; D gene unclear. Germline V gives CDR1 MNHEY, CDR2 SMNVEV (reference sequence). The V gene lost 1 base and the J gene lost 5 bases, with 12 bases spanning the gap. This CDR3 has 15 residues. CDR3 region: CASSLWAGRNNEQFF. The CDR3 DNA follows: TGTGCCAGCAGTTTATGGGCAGGTAGGAACAATGAGCAGTTCTTC.

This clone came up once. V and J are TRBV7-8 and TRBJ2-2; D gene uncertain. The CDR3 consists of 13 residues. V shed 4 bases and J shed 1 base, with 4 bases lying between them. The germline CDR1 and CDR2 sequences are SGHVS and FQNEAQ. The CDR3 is CASSWVNTGELFF. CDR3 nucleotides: TGTGCCAGCAGCTGGGTGAACACCGGGGAGCTGTTTTTT.

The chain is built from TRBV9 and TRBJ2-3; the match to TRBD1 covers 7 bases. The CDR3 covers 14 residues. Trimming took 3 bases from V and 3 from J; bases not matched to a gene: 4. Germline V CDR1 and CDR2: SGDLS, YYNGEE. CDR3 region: CASSEGARTDTQYF. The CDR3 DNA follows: TGTGCCAGCAGCGAGGGGGCTAGGACAGATACGCAGTATTTT.

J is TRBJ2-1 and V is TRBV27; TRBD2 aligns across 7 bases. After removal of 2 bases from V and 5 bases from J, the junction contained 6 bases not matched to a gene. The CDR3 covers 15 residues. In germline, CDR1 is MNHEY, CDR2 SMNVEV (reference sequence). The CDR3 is CASSLLAATNNEQFF. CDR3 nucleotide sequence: TGTGCCAGCAGTTTACTAGCGGCCACTAACAATGAGCAGTTCTTC.

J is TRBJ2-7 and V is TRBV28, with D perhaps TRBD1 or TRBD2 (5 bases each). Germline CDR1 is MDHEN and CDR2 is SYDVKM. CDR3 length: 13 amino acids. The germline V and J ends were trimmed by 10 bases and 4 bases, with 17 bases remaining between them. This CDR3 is CATTAGTIYEQYF. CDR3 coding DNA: TGTGCCACCACGGCAGGGACGATATACGAGCAGTACTTC. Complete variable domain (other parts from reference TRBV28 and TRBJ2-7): DVKVTQSSRYLVKRTGEKVFLECVQDMDHENMFWYRQDPGLGLRLIYFSYDVKMKEKGDIPEGYSVSREKKERFSLILESASTNQTSMYLCATTAGTIYEQYFGPGTRLTVT.

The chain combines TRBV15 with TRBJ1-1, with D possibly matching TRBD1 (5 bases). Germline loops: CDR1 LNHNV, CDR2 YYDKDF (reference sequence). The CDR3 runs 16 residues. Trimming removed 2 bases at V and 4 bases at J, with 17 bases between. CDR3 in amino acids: CATSRSIRELSTEAFF. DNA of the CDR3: TGTGCCACCAGCAGATCTATCAGGGAATTGAGCACTGAAGCTTTCTTT.

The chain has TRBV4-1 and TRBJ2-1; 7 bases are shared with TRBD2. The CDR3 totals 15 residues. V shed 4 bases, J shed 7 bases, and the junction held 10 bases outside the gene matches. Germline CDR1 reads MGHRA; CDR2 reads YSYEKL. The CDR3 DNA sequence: TGCGCCAGCAGCCCTTCGGGGGGAGTCGGGAATGAGCAGTTCTTC. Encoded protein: CASSPSGGVGNEQFF.

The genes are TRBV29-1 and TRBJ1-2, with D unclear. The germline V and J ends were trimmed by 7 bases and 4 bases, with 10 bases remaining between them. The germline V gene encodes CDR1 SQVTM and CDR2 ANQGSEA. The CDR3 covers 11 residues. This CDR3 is CSALGSYGYTF. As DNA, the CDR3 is TGCAGCGCCCTGGGGAGCTATGGCTACACCTTC.

The CDR3 DNA reads as TGTGCCAGTAGTTTTGCGCCTAGCGGGTACAATGAGCAGTTCTTC. Translation: CASSFAPSGYNEQFF. This chain joins TRBV19 and TRBJ2-1; 8 bases map to TRBD2. Trimming took 5 bases from V and 4 from J; bases not matched to a gene: 7. The CDR3 is made up of 15 amino acids. Per the germline V gene, CDR1 is LNHDA and CDR2 is SQIVND (reference sequence).

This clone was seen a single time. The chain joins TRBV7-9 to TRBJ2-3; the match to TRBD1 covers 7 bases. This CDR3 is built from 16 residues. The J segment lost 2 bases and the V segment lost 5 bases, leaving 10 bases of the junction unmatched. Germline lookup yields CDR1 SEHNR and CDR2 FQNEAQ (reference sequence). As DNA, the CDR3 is TGTGCCAGCAGCCCCAACCGGGACAGACCCACAGATACGCAGTATTTT. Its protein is CASSPNRDRPTDTQYF. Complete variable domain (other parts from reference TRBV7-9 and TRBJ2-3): DTGVSQNPRHKITKRGQNVTFRCDPISEHNRLYWYRQTLGQGPEFLTYFQNEAQLEKSRLLSDRFSAERPKGSFSTLEIQRTEQGDSAMYLCASSPNRDRPTDTQYFGPGTRLTVL.

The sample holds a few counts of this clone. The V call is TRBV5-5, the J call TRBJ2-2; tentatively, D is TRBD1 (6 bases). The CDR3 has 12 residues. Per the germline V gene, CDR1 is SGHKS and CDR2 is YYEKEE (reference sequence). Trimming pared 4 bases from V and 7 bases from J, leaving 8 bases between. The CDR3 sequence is CASSPDSGELFF. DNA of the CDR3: TGTGCCAGCAGCCCGGACAGCGGGGAGCTGTTTTTT.